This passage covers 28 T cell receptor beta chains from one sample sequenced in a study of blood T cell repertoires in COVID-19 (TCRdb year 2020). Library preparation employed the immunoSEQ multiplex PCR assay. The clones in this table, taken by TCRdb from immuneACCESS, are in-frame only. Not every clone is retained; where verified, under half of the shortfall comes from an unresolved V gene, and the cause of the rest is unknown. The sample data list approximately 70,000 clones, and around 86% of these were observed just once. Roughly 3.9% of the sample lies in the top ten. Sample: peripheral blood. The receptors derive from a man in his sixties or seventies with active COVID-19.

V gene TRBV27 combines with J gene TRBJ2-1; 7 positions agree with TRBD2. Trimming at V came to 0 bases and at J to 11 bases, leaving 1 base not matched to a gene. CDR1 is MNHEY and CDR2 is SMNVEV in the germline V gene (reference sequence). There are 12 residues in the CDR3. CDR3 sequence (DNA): TGTGCCAGCAGTTTATCGGGGACTAAGCAGTTCTTC. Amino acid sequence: CASSLSGTKQFF.

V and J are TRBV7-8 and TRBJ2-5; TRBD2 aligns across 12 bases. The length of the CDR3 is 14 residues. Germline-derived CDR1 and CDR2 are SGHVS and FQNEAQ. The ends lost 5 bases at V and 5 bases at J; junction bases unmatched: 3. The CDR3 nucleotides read TGTGCCAGCAGCCGGACTAGCGGGACCGAGACCCAGTACTTC. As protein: CASSRTSGTETQYF.

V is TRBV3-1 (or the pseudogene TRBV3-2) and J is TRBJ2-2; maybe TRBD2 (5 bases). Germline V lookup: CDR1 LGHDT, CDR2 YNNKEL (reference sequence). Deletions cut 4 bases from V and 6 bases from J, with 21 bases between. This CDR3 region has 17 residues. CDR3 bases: TGTGCCAGCAGCCCAAGACGGCCAAGCGGCGAGGCCGGGGAGCTGTTTTTT. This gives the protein CASSPRRPSGEAGELFF.

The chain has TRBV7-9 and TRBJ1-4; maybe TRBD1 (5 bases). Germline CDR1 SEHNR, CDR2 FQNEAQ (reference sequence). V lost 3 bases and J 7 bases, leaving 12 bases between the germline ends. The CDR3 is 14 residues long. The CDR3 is CASSFRPGGEKLFF. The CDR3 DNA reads TGTGCCAGCAGCTTTCGGCCGGGGGGTGAAAAACTGTTTTTT.

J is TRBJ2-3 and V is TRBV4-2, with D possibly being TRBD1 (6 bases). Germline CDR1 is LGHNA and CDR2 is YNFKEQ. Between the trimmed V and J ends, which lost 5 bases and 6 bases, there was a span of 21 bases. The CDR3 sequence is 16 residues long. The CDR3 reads CASSAAGAKGGDTQYF. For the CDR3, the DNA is TGTGCCAGCAGCGCCGCGGGCGCGAAAGGGGGTGATACGCAGTATTTT.

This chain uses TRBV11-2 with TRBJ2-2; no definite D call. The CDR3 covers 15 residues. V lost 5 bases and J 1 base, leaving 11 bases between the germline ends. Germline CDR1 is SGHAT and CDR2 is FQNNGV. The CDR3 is CASSPGQRNTGELFF. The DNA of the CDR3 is TGTGCCAGCAGCCCCGGTCAGCGGAACACCGGGGAGCTGTTTTTT.

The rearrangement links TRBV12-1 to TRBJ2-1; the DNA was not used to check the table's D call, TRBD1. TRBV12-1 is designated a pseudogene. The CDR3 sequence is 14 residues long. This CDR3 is CASSTWTGRDEQFF. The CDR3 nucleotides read TGTGCCAGCAGCACATGGACAGGGCGGGATGAGCAGTTCTTC.

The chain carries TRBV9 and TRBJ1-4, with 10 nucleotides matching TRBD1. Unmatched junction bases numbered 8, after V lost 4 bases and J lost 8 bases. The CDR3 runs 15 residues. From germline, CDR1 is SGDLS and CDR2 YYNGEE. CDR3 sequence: CASSPRQGAGEKLFF. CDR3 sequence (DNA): TGTGCCAGCAGCCCCCGACAGGGGGCGGGGGAAAAACTGTTTTTT.

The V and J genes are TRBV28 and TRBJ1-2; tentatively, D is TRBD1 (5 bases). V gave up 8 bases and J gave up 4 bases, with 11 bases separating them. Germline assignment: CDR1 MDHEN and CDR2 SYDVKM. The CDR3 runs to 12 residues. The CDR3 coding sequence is TGTGCCAGCCGGGGGGTGGGCTATGGCTACACCTTC. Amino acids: CASRGVGYGYTF.

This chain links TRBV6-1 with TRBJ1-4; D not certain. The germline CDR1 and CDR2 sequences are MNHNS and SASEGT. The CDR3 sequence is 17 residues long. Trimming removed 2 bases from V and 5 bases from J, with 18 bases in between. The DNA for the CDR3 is TGTGCCAGCAGTGAACGGGAGGGTGGGAGGCGGAATGAAAAACTGTTTTTT. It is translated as CASSEREGGRRNEKLFF.

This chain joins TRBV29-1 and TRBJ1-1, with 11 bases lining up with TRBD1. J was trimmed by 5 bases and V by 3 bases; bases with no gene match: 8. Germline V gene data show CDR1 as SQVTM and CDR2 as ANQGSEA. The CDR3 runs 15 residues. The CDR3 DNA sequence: TGCAGCGTTGAGCCAGGACAGGGGGCAAGGACTGAAGCTTTCTTT. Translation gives CSVEPGQGARTEAFF.

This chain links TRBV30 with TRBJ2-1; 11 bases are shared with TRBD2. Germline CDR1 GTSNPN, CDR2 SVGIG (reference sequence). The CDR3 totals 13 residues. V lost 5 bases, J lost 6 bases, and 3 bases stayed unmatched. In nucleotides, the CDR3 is TGTGCCTGGTGGGGGACTAGCGGCAATGAGCAGTTCTTC. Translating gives CAWWGTSGNEQFF. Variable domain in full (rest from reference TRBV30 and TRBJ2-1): SQTIHQWPATLVQPVGSPLSLECTVEGTSNPNLYWYRQAAGRGLQLLFYSVGIGQISSEVPQNLSASRPQDRQFILSSKKLLLSDSGFYLCAWWGTSGNEQFFGPGTRLTVL.

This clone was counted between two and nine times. The CDR3 sequence: CASSPGLGGGAGANVLTF. DNA of the CDR3: TGCGCCAGCAGCCCCGGGTTGGGAGGAGGGGCTGGGGCCAACGTCCTGACTTTC. The gene calls are TRBV5-1 and TRBJ2-6, with D maybe TRBD2 (6 bases). CDR1 and CDR2 (germline): SGHRS, YFSETQ. V was clipped by 4 bases and J by 2 bases, with 19 bases between them. There are 18 residues in the CDR3.

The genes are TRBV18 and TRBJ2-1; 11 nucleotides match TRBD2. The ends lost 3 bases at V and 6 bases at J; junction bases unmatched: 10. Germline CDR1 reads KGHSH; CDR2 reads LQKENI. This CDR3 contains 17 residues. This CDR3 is CASSPGTSGPGRNEQFF. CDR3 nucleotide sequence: TGTGCCAGCTCACCGGGGACTAGCGGTCCGGGGCGCAATGAGCAGTTCTTC.

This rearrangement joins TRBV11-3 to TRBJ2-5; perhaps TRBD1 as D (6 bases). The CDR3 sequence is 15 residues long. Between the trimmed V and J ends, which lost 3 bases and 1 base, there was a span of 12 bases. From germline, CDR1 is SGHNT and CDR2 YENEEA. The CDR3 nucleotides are TGTGCCAGCAGCTTCCGGCAGGGGACCCAAGAGACCCAGTACTTC. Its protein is CASSFRQGTQETQYF.

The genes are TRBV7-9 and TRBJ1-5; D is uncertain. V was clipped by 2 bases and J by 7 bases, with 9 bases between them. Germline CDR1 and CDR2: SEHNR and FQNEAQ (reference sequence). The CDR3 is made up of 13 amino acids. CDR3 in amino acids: CASSLSPMQPQHF. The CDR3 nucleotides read TGTGCCAGCAGCTTATCCCCAATGCAGCCCCAGCATTTT.

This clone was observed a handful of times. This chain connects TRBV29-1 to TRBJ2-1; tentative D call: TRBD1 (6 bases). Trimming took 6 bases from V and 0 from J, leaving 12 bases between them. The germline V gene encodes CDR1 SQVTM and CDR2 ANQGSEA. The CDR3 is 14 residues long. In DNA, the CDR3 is TGCAGCGTCTGGGGGCAAAGCTCCTACAATGAGCAGTTCTTC. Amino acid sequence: CSVWGQSSYNEQFF.

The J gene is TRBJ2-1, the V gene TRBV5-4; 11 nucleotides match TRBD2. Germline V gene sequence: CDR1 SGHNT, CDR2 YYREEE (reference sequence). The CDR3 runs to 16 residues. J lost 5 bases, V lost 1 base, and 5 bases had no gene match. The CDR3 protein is CASSLPGTSGNNEQFF. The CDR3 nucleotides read TGTGCCAGCAGCTTGCCCGGGACTAGCGGCAACAATGAGCAGTTCTTC.

CDR3 DNA sequence: TGTGCCAGCAGACCCACTAGCGGGACGAACGAGCAGTACTTC. This codes for CASRPTSGTNEQYF. The V and J genes are TRBV7-2 and TRBJ2-7; 10 nucleotides match TRBD2. Germline lookup yields CDR1 SGHTA and CDR2 FQGNSA. The CDR3 is 14 residues long. J lost 5 bases, V lost 6 bases, and 7 bases had no gene match.

CDR3 loop: CASSKEGGENTEAFF. CDR3 DNA sequence: TGTGCCAGCAGCAAAGAGGGGGGGGAGAACACTGAAGCTTTCTTT. The J gene is TRBJ1-1, the V gene TRBV21-1. TRBV21-1 is a recognized pseudogene. The CDR3 covers 15 residues.

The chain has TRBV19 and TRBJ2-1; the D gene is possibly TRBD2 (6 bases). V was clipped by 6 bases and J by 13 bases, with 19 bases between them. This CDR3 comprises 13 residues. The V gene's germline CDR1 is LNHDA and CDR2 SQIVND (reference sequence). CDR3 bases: TGTGCCAGTAGCGGGGGTTCGGTGACCCCTCAGTTCTTC. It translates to CASSGGSVTPQFF.

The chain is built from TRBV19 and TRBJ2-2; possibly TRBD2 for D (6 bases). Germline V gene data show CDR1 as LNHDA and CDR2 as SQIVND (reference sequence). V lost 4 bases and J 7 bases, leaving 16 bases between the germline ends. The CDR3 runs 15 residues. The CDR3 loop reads CASSTRLAGSGELFF. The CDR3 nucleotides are TGTGCCAGTAGTACCCGTCTCGCGGGAAGCGGGGAGCTGTTTTTT.

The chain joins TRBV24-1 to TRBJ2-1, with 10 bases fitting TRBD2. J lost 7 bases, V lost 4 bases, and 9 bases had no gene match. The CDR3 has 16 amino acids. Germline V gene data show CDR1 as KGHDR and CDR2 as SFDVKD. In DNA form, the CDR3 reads TGTGCCACCAGTGACCCCGAAGCGGGAGGGCCGAATGAGCAGTTCTTC. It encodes CATSDPEAGGPNEQFF.

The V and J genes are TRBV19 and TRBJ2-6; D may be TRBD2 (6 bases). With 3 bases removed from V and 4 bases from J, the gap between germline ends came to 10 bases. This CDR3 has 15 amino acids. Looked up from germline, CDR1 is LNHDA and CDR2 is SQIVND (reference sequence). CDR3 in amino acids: CASSIGGRGANVLTF. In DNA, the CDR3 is TGTGCCAGTAGTATCGGGGGACGGGGGGCCAACGTCCTGACTTTC.

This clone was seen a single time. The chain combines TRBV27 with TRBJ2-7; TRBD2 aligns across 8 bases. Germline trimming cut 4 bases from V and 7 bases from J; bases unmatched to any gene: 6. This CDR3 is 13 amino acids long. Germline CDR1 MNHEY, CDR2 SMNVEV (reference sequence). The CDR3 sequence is CASSSGGPWEQYF. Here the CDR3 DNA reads TGTGCCAGCAGTTCGGGAGGGCCGTGGGAGCAGTACTTC.

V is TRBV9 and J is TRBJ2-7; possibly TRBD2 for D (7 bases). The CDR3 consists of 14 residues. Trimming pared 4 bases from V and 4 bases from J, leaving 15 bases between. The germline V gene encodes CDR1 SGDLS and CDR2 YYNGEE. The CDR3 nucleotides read TGTGCCAGCAGCCCCGGGGGGCGGAATTACGAGCAGTACTTC. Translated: CASSPGGRNYEQYF.

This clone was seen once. Here the CDR3 DNA reads TGTGCCAGCAGCCTCCTAGAGTGGGAGAGGCCAGATACGCAGTATTTT. Its protein product is CASSLLEWERPDTQYF. The rearrangement uses TRBV14 and TRBJ2-3; TRBD2 might be the D (5 bases). The germline V gene has CDR1 SGHDN and CDR2 FVKESK. The CDR3 runs to 16 residues. V was clipped by 4 bases and J by 4 bases, with 18 bases between them.

CDR3 coding DNA: TGTGCCAGCAGCGCCCGAGGGACAGCGGTTACAGATACGCAGTATTTT. As protein: CASSARGTAVTDTQYF. The rearrangement links TRBV9 to TRBJ2-3; 7 nucleotides line up with TRBD1. The CDR3 runs 16 residues. Per germline, CDR1 SGDLS and CDR2 YYNGEE. The J segment lost 3 bases and the V segment lost 3 bases, leaving 10 bases of the junction unmatched.